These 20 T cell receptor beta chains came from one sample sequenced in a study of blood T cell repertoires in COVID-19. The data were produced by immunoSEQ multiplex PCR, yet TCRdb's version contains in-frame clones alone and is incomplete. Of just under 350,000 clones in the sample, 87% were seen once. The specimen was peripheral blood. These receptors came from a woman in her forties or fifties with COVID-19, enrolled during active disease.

The CDR3, as DNA: TGTGCCAGCAGCGGTCAGTACTTC. As protein: CASSGQYF. This chain connects TRBV25-1 to TRBJ2-5, with D unclear. V was clipped by 6 bases and J by 11 bases, with 4 bases between them. CDR3 length: 8 amino acids. In germline, CDR1 is MGHDK, CDR2 SYGVNS.

The CDR3 here is CASSLTGAVNEQFF. Written as DNA, the CDR3 is TGTGCCAGCAGCTTGACAGGGGCCGTCAATGAGCAGTTCTTC. The gene calls are TRBV7-9 and TRBJ2-1; 8 positions agree with TRBD1. The CDR3 spans 14 residues. Losses at the gene ends were 3 bases for V and 6 bases for J; bases not matched to a gene: 4. Looked up from germline, CDR1 is SEHNR and CDR2 is FQNEAQ (reference sequence).

The CDR3 is CASSSGTGPGTEAFF. CDR3 nucleotides: TGTGCCAGCAGTTCCGGGACAGGACCCGGCACTGAAGCTTTCTTT. V gene TRBV6-2 or TRBV6-3 combines with J gene TRBJ1-1; 8 bases match TRBD1. Germline values: CDR1 MNHEY, CDR2 SVGEGT. The CDR3 is 15 residues long. V dropped 4 bases and J dropped 4; count of bases not matched to a gene: 8.

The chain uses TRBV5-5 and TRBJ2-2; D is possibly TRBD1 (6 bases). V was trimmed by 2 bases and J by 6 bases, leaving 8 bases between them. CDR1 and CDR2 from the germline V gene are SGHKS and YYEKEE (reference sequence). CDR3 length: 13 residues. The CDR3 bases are TGTGCCAGCAGCTTACAGGGCCCCGGGGAGCTGTTTTTT. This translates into CASSLQGPGELFF. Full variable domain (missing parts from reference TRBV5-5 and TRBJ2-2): DAGVTQSPTHLIKTRGQQVTLRCSPISGHKSVSWYQQVLGQGPQFIFQYYEKEERGRGNFPDRFSARQFPNYSSELNVNALLLGDSALYLCASSLQGPGELFFGEGSRLTVL.

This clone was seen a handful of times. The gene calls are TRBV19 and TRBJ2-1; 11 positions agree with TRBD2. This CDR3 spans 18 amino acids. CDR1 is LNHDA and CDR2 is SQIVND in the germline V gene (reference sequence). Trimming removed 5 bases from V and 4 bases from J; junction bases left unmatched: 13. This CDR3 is CASSPPVIAGGRYNEQFF. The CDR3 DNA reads TGTGCCAGTAGTCCCCCCGTAATAGCGGGAGGGAGATACAATGAGCAGTTCTTC.

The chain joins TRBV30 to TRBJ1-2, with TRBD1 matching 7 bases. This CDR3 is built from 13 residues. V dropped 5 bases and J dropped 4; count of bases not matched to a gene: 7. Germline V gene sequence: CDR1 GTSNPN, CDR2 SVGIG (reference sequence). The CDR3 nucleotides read TGTGCCTGGTCTAGACAGGGTTCCTATGGCTACACCTTC. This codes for CAWSRQGSYGYTF.

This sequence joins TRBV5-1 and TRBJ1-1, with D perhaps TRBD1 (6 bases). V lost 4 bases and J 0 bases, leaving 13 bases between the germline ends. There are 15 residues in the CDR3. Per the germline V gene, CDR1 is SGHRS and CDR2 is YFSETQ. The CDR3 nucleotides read TGCGCCAGCAGCCCGCTTACAGGGTTGAACACTGAAGCTTTCTTT. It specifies CASSPLTGLNTEAFF.

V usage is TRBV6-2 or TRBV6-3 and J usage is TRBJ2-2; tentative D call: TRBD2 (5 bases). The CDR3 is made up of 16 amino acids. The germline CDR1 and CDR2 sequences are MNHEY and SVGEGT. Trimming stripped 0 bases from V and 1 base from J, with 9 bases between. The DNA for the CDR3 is TGTGCCAGCAGTTACTCGAGAGCGGAGAACACCGGGGAGCTGTTTTTT. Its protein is CASSYSRAENTGELFF.

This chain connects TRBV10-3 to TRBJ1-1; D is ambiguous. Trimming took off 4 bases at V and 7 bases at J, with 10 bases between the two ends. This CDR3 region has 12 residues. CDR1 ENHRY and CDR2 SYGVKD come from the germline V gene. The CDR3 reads CAISVKQSEAFF. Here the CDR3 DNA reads TGTGCCATCAGTGTAAAACAGAGTGAAGCTTTCTTT.

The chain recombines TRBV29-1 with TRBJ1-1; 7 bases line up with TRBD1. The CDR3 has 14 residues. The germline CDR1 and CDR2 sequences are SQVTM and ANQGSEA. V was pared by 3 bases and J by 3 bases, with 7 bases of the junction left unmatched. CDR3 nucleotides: TGCAGCGTTGAGGCCGGGACAGCAGACACTGAAGCTTTCTTT. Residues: CSVEAGTADTEAFF.

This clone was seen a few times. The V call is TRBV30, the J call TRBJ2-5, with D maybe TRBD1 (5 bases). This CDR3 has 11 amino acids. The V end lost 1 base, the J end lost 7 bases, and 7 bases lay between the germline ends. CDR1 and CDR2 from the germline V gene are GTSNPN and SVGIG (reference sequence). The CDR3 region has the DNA TGTGCCTGGAGTGCCCAGGGGACCCAGTACTTC. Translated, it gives CAWSAQGTQYF.

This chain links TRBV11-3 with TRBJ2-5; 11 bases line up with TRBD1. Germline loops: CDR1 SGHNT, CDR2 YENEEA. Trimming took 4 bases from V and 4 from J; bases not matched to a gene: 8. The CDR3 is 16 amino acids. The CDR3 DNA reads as TGTGCCAGCAGCTCAAGGACAGGGGGCAGGGGAGAGACCCAGTACTTC. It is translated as CASSSRTGGRGETQYF.

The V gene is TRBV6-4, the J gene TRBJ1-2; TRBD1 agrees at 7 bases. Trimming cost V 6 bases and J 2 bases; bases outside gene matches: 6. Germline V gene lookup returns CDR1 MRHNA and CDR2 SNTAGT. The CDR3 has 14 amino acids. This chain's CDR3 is CASSAGTDNYGYTF. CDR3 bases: TGTGCCAGCAGCGCTGGGACAGACAACTATGGCTACACCTTC.

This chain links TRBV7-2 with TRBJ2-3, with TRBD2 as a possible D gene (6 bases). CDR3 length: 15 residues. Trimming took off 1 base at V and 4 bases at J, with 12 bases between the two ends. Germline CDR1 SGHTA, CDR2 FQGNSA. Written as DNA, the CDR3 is TGTGCCAGCAGCTTAGAGGGAGGTCTTTCAGATACGCAGTATTTT. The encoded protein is CASSLEGGLSDTQYF.

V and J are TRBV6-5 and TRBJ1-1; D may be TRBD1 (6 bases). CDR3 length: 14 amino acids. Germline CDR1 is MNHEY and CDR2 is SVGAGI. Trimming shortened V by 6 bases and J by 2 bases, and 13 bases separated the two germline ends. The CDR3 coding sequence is TGTGCCAGCAGCCGCGGGGGGCCCAACACTGAAGCTTTCTTT. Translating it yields CASSRGGPNTEAFF.

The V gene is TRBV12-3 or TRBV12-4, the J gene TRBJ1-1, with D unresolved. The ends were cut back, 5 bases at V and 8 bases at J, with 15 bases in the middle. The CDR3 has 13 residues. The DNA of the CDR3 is TGTGCCAGCAGTCATCTCGGGAGAGGAGAAGCTTTCTTT. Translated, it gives CASSHLGRGEAFF.

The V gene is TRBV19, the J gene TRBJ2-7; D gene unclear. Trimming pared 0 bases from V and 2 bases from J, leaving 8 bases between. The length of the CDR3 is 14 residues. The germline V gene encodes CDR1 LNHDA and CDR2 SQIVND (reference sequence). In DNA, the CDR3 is TGTGCCAGTAGTATAGAGGGCAGTCCCTACGAGCAGTACTTC. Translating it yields CASSIEGSPYEQYF.

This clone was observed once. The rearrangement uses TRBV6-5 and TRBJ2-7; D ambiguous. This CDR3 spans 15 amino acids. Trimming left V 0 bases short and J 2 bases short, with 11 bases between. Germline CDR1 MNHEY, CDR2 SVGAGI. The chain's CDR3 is CASSYSMVQPYEQYF. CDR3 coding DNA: TGTGCCAGCAGTTACTCGATGGTACAGCCCTACGAGCAGTACTTC.

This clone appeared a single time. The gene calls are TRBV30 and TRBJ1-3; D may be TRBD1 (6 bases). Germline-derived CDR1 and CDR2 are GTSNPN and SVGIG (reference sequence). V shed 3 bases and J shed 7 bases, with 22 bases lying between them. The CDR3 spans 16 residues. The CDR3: CAWRGPNSDSRNTIYF. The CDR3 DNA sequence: TGTGCCTGGAGAGGACCAAACTCGGACAGTCGGAACACCATATATTTT. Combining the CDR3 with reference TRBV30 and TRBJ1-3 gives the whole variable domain SQTIHQWPATLVQPVGSPLSLECTVEGTSNPNLYWYRQAAGRGLQLLFYSVGIGQISSEVPQNLSASRPQDRQFILSSKKLLLSDSGFYLCAWRGPNSDSRNTIYFGEGSWLTVV.

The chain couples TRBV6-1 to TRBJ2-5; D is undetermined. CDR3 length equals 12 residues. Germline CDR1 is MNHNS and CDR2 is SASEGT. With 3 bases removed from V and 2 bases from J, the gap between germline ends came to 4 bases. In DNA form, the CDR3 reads TGTGCCAGCAGTGATGCGCAAGAGACCCAGTACTTC. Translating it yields CASSDAQETQYF.